This T cell receptor (beta chain) was recorded in a study of T cells in Graves' hyperthyroidism and ophthalmopathy. Notes on the study in general: The model made its ophthalmopathy prediction, and onset followed a median approximately 6 months later. In blood, most of the thyroid clonotypes expanded above 0.001 were also present.

Any patient presenting with uncontrolled infection, other autoimmune disease, pregnancy or lactation was left out. This clonotype was detected many times. Its matching antigen is unknown. RNA transcripts served as the template for amplifying TCR beta CDR3 regions. Using the HTBI primer set, a first-round RT-PCR was run on the TCR CDR3. TCRdb independently ran MiXCR on the multiplex PCR reads; one entry per CDR3 protein. The sample lists around 280,000 distinct CDR3 sequences, roughly an eighth occurring once. Germline CDR1 reads SEHNR; CDR2 reads FQNEAQ (reference sequence). This CDR3 spans 12 amino acids. V was pared by 5 bases and J by 5 bases, with 10 bases between.

What was sequenced was blood. The receptor's source is a middle-aged woman with Graves' hyperthyroidism. This chain uses TRBV7-9 with TRBJ2-7; D might be TRBD1 (6 bases). CDR3 loop: CASSLQGHEQYF. In DNA form, the CDR3 reads TGTGCCAGCAGCCTACAGGGCCACGAGCAGTACTTC.